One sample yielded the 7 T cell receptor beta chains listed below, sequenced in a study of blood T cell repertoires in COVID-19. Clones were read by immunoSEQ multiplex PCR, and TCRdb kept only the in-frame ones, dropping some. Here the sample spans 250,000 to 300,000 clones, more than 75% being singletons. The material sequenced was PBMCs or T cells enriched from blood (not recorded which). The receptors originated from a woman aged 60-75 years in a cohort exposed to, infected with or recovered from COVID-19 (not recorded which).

CDR3 bases: TGTGCCAGCAGCTTAGGCCCGGGAGCGAACACTGAAGCTTTCTTT. Translated: CASSLGPGANTEAFF. This chain connects TRBV7-3 to TRBJ1-1; D is uncertain. CDR1 and CDR2 from the germline V gene are SGHTA and FQGTGA. Trimming removed 2 bases from V and 1 base from J, with 11 bases in between. The CDR3 contains 15 residues.

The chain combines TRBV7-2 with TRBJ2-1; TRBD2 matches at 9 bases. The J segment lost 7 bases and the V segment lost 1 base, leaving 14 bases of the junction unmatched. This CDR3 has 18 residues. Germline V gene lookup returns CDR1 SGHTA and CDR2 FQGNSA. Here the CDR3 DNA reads TGTGCCAGCAGCTTAGTTAAACTCCTAGCGGGATTTTCAAATGAGCAGTTCTTC. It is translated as CASSLVKLLAGFSNEQFF.

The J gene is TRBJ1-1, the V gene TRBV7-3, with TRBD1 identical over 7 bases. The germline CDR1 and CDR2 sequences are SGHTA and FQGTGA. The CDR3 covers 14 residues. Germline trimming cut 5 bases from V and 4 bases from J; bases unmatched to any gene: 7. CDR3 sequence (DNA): TGTGCCAGCAGCCCCCAGGGGGGCCGCACTGAAGCTTTCTTT. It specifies CASSPQGGRTEAFF. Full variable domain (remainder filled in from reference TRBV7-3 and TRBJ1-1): GAGVSQTPSNKVTEKGKYVELRCDPISGHTALYWYRQSLGQGPEFLIYFQGTGAADDSGLPNDRFFAVRPEGSVSTLKIQRTERGDSAVYLCASSPQGGRTEAFFGQGTRLTVV.

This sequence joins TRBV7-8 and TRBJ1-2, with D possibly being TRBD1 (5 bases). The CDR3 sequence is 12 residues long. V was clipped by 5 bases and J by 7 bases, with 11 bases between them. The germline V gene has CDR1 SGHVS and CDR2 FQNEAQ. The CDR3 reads CASSPAGLGYTF. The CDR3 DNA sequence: TGTGCCAGCAGCCCCGCAGGGCTTGGCTACACCTTC.

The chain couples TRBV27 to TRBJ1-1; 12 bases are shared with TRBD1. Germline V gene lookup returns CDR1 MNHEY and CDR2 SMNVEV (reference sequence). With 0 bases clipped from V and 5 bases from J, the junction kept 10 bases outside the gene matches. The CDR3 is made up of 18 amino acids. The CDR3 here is CASSLSGGQGAKGTEAFF. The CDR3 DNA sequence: TGTGCCAGCAGTTTATCGGGGGGACAGGGGGCAAAAGGGACTGAAGCTTTCTTT.

The CDR3 nucleotides are TGTGCCAGCAGCTTCACAGGGGGCAATGAAAAACTGTTTTTT. Residues: CASSFTGGNEKLFF. The rearrangement uses TRBV5-6 and TRBJ1-4; 9 nucleotides align to TRBD1. CDR3 length equals 14 residues. Trimming took 2 bases from V and 5 from J; bases not matched to a gene: 1. Looked up from germline, CDR1 is SGHDT and CDR2 is YYEEEE.

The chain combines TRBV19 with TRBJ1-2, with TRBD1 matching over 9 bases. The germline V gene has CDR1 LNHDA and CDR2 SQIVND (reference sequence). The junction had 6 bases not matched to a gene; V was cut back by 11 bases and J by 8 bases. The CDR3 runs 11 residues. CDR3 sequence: CAGRTGAGYTF. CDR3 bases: TGTGCCGGAAGGACAGGGGCCGGCTACACCTTC. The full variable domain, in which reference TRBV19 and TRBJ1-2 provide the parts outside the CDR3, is DGGITQSPKYLFRKEGQNVTLSCEQNLNHDAMYWYRQDPGQGLRLIYYSQIVNDFQKGDIAEGYSVSREKKESFPLTVTSAQKNPTAFYLCAGRTGAGYTFGSGTRLTVV.